The 19 T cell receptor beta chains listed next were all sequenced from one sample in a study of blood T cell repertoires in COVID-19. The method was immunoSEQ multiplex PCR; TCRdb's version includes in-frame clones alone and lacks a portion of them. The sample shows 130,000 to 150,000 clones, approximately 90% of them seen only once. Sequencing was done on a sample of peripheral blood. These TCRs come from a woman between 50 and 59 years old with active or convalescent COVID-19.

The chain recombines TRBV7-9 with TRBJ2-7; D perhaps matches TRBD1 (5 bases). Germline V gene sequence: CDR1 SEHNR, CDR2 FQNEAQ (reference sequence). V lost 4 bases and J lost 5, with 12 bases in between. This CDR3 region has 13 residues. The CDR3 sequence: CASSSTPGNEQYF. Here the CDR3 DNA reads TGTGCCAGCAGCTCGACACCAGGGAACGAGCAGTACTTC.

The chain uses TRBV7-2 and TRBJ2-1; tentative D call: TRBD2 (5 bases). The CDR3 contains 14 residues. The germline V gene encodes CDR1 SGHTA and CDR2 FQGNSA. V shed 0 bases and J shed 6 bases, with 9 bases lying between them. CDR3 nucleotides: TGTGCCAGCAGCTTAGCCCAACTAGGCAATGAGCAGTTCTTC. Translating gives CASSLAQLGNEQFF.

This chain links TRBV27 with TRBJ1-4; D remains ambiguous. The CDR3 is 13 amino acids. Trimming took off 3 bases at V and 4 bases at J, with 6 bases between the two ends. Germline-derived CDR1 and CDR2 are MNHEY and SMNVEV (reference sequence). Here the CDR3 DNA reads TGTGCCAGCAGTTTCAACAGTAATGAAAAACTGTTTTTT. Its translation is CASSFNSNEKLFF.

The chain employs TRBV7-2 and TRBJ1-1; weak D call: TRBD1 (5 bases). Germline lookup yields CDR1 SGHTA and CDR2 FQGNSA. V was trimmed by 5 bases and J by 9 bases, leaving 16 bases between them. The CDR3 is 13 residues long. The chain's CDR3 is CASSPRQGNQAFF. CDR3 coding DNA: TGTGCCAGCAGCCCGCGGCAGGGTAATCAAGCTTTCTTT.

The chain recombines TRBV27 with TRBJ2-2; 8 bases line up with TRBD1. After removal of 5 bases from V and 5 bases from J, the junction contained 13 bases not matched to a gene. Germline V gives CDR1 MNHEY, CDR2 SMNVEV (reference sequence). CDR3 length equals 17 residues. The CDR3 here is CASSPRGPPALTGELFF. CDR3 nucleotides: TGTGCCAGCAGTCCCAGGGGGCCTCCCGCATTAACCGGGGAGCTGTTTTTT.

V usage is TRBV29-1 and J usage is TRBJ1-3; D call uncertain. The CDR3 sequence is 14 residues long. Trimming took off 0 bases at V and 3 bases at J, with 9 bases between the two ends. CDR1 SQVTM and CDR2 ANQGSEA come from the germline V gene. The CDR3, as DNA: TGCAGCGTTGAAGACAGATCTGATGGAAACACCATATATTTT. Protein sequence: CSVEDRSDGNTIYF.

In its sample, this clone was seen a few times. V usage is TRBV7-6 and J usage is TRBJ2-7, with TRBD1 matching 8 bases. Per the germline V gene, CDR1 is SGHVS and CDR2 is FNYEAQ. The CDR3 consists of 15 residues. V shed 5 bases, J shed 0 bases, and the junction held 6 bases outside the gene matches. This chain's CDR3 is CASSPRQGYSYEQYF. CDR3 coding DNA: TGTGCCAGCAGCCCCCGACAGGGGTACTCCTACGAGCAGTACTTC. The complete variable domain, with remaining parts taken from reference TRBV7-6 and TRBJ2-7, reads GAGVSQSPRYKVTKRGQDVALRCDPISGHVSLYWYRQALGQGPEFLTYFNYEAQQDKSGLPNDRFSAERPEGSISTLTIQRTEQRDSAMYRCASSPRQGYSYEQYFGPGTRLTVT.

This chain joins TRBV2 and TRBJ1-1; the D is unclear. There are 11 residues in the CDR3. The germline V and J ends were trimmed by 5 bases and 7 bases, with 8 bases remaining between them. The V gene's germline CDR1 is SNHLY and CDR2 FYNNEI. DNA for the CDR3: TGTGCCAGCAGTTTACTGTATGAAGCTTTCTTT. Its translation: CASSLLYEAFF.

The gene calls are TRBV5-6 and TRBJ1-5; 7 bases are shared with TRBD1. The V and J ends lost 2 bases and 4 bases, in that order; junction bases with no gene match: 6. CDR3 length equals 15 residues. In germline, CDR1 is SGHDT, CDR2 YYEEEE. CDR3 DNA sequence: TGTGCCAGCAGCTTTGGAGACAGGGAAAATCAGCCCCAGCATTTT. Translation: CASSFGDRENQPQHF.

V gene TRBV25-1 combines with J gene TRBJ1-6; 8 bases agree with TRBD1. Germline lookup yields CDR1 MGHDK and CDR2 SYGVNS. The CDR3 has 16 amino acids. V dropped 5 bases and J dropped 1; count of bases not matched to a gene: 4. Here the CDR3 reads CASSPQGASYNSPLHF. The CDR3 DNA reads TGTGCCAGCAGTCCCCAGGGGGCGTCCTATAATTCACCCCTCCACTTT.

V and J are TRBV28 and TRBJ2-1; the match to TRBD2 covers 9 bases. The CDR3 extends over 13 amino acids. Germline CDR1 reads MDHEN; CDR2 reads SYDVKM. The V and J ends lost 6 bases and 5 bases, in that order; junction bases with no gene match: 2. The CDR3 region has the DNA TGTGCCAGCAGACGCGGGAGGGACAATGAGCAGTTCTTC. Translated, it gives CASRRGRDNEQFF.

The chain links TRBV19 to TRBJ1-5; D is uncertain. Germline V lookup: CDR1 LNHDA, CDR2 SQIVND (reference sequence). Trimming took 7 bases from V and 4 from J, leaving 17 bases between them. CDR3 length equals 15 residues. The CDR3 protein is CASTPPGRGNQPQHF. The CDR3 nucleotides are TGTGCCAGTACCCCACCGGGGAGAGGGAATCAGCCCCAGCATTTT. The complete variable domain, with remaining parts taken from reference TRBV19 and TRBJ1-5, reads DGGITQSPKYLFRKEGQNVTLSCEQNLNHDAMYWYRQDPGQGLRLIYYSQIVNDFQKGDIAEGYSVSREKKESFPLTVTSAQKNPTAFYLCASTPPGRGNQPQHFGDGTRLSIL.

The J gene is TRBJ1-1, the V gene TRBV25-1; D gene uncertain. V lost 11 bases and J 3 bases, leaving 13 bases between the germline ends. The germline V gene encodes CDR1 MGHDK and CDR2 SYGVNS. CDR3 size: 12 residues. CDR3 nucleotide sequence: TGTGCCTCAACCACCGGGGACACTGAAGCTTTCTTT. Protein sequence: CASTTGDTEAFF.

A word on this clone: Other DNA sequences from this sample encode an identical CDR3 as well. The V call is TRBV2, the J call TRBJ2-7; D is unclear. CDR3 length equals 12 residues. V was pared by 5 bases and J by 3 bases, with 8 bases between. Germline lookup yields CDR1 SNHLY and CDR2 FYNNEI. CDR3 DNA sequence: TGTGCCAGCAGTCGAGACAACTACGAGCAGTACTTC. Its translation is CASSRDNYEQYF.

The rearrangement links TRBV2 to TRBJ1-1; TRBD1 is a possible D gene (5 bases). Germline V CDR1 and CDR2: SNHLY, FYNNEI. There are 13 residues in the CDR3. The V end was cut by 7 bases, the J end by 2 bases, with 11 bases between. CDR3 DNA: TGTGCCAGCAAACCAGACAGAAACACTGAAGCTTTCTTT. As protein: CASKPDRNTEAFF.

V is TRBV7-9 and J is TRBJ2-7; 9 bases are shared with TRBD1. Germline CDR1 and CDR2: SEHNR and FQNEAQ (reference sequence). V lost 6 bases to trimming and J lost 2 bases; unmatched junction nucleotides: 5. This CDR3 is 14 amino acids long. The CDR3 loop is CASRPQGAPYEQYF. CDR3 DNA: TGTGCCAGCAGACCACAGGGGGCTCCCTACGAGCAGTACTTC.

A single count supports this clone. DNA for the CDR3: TGTGCCAGCAGTTACGGGGCGGGGGGCTTCACAGATACGCAGTATTTT. Residues: CASSYGAGGFTDTQYF. The chain uses TRBV6-5 and TRBJ2-3, with 8 bases lining up with TRBD2. V gave up 2 bases and J gave up 2 bases; unmatched junction bases: 6. The CDR3 length is 16 residues. CDR1 and CDR2 from the germline V gene are MNHEY and SVGAGI.

This sequence joins TRBV4-1 and TRBJ2-3; 10 positions match TRBD2. Germline V CDR1 and CDR2: MGHRA, YSYEKL. With V trimmed by 0 bases and J by 5 bases, 5 bases remained unmatched. CDR3 size: 16 residues. The CDR3 sequence is CASSQEASGRVDTQYF. Written as DNA, the CDR3 is TGCGCCAGCAGCCAAGAGGCTAGCGGGAGAGTAGATACGCAGTATTTT.

This chain uses TRBV9 with TRBJ2-3, with D maybe TRBD1 (5 bases). Germline V gene lookup returns CDR1 SGDLS and CDR2 YYNGEE. The CDR3 is 13 residues long. The V gene lost 6 bases and the J gene lost 2 bases, with 10 bases spanning the gap. The CDR3 DNA sequence: TGTGCCAGCAACAGGCTTCTCACAGATACGCAGTATTTT. Amino acid sequence: CASNRLLTDTQYF. Supplemented by reference TRBV9 and TRBJ2-3, the full variable domain reads DSGVTQTPKHLITATGQRVTLRCSPRSGDLSVYWYQQSLDQGLQFLIQYYNGEERAKGNILERFSAQQFPDLHSELNLSSLELGDSALYFCASNRLLTDTQYFGPGTRLTVL.